This is a list of T cell receptor beta chains from one sample in a study of blood T cells in healthy people across ages. TCRdb processed the 5' RACE reads anew with MiXCR; each CDR3 protein has one entry. Of 550,000 to 600,000 distinct CDR3 sequences in the sample, 27% were seen once. Material for sequencing was blood. These receptors came from a woman in her seventies in good health. Each CDR3 is given with its conserved first and last residue. Each record gives: D gene, J gene, clone size, V gene, CDR3 DNA, CDR3 protein. A D gene is named only where the DNA matches it firmly. The size field is filled for only some rows; it gives once, few, many or a size class.

- | TRBJ2-5 | few | TRBV7-2 | TGTGCCAGCAGCTCTCAAAGCGGAAGGGAGACCCAGTACTTC | CASSSQSGRETQYF
- | TRBJ2-1 | - | TRBV12-3/TRBV12-4 | TGTGCCAGCAGTTTAGAGGTCCCGCAGTTCTTC | CASSLEVPQFF
- | TRBJ1-1 | - | TRBV29-1 | TGCAGCGTGAAGTCCGGAGGGAACACTGAAGCTTTCTTT | CSVKSGGNTEAFF
- | TRBJ2-7 | - | TRBV15 | TGTGCCACCAGCAGAGGCCGTACGGGGTTTGCCCCTATCTACGAGCAGTACTTC | CATSRGRTGFAPIYEQYF
- | TRBJ2-3 | - | TRBV7-2 | TGTGCCAGCCACCAGGGAGGGACAAGCACAGATACGCAGTATTTT | CASHQGGTSTDTQYF
TRBD1 | TRBJ2-7 | few | TRBV29-1 | TGCAGCGTTTGCGAGGGGGCCTCCTACGAGCAGTACTTC | CSVCEGASYEQYF
TRBD1 | TRBJ1-1 | - | TRBV12-3/TRBV12-4 | TGTGCCAGCAGTCACAGGGGGGAGGGTTTCGGTACTGAAGCTTTCTTT | CASSHRGEGFGTEAFF
- | TRBJ1-3 | - | TRBV3-1 | TGTGCCAGCAGCCAAGACGGAAACACCATATATTTT | CASSQDGNTIYF
- | TRBJ1-4 | few | TRBV4-3 | TGCGCCAGCAGCCAAGATCTCCCAGGGCGAGATGAAAAACTGTTTTTT | CASSQDLPGRDEKLFF
TRBD1 | TRBJ1-2 | - | TRBV5-1 | TGCGCCAGCAGTGACAGGGGCGGCCACTATGGCTACACCTTC | CASSDRGGHYGYTF
TRBD2 | TRBJ2-3 | few | TRBV18 | TGTGCCAGCTCACGCCGCACTAGCGGGCTTAGCACAGATACGCAGTATTTT | CASSRRTSGLSTDTQYF
- | TRBJ2-2 | - | TRBV12-3/TRBV12-4 | TGTGCCAGCAGTTTAGCCCTAGCCAGGGACACCGGGGAGCTGTTTTTT | CASSLALARDTGELFF
- | TRBJ2-1 | - | TRBV20-1 | TGCAGTGCTAGAAGCCCAGGGGCACAGGGCTACAATGAGCAGTTCTTC | CSARSPGAQGYNEQFF
TRBD2 | TRBJ2-7 | many | TRBV7-2 | TGTGCCAGCAGCGCGCGGTCTAGCGGGGAATACGAGCAGTACTTC | CASSARSSGEYEQYF
- | TRBJ1-5 | - | TRBV4-2 | TGTGCCAGCAGCCAAGACGAAGGGGATCAGCCCCAGCATTTT | CASSQDEGDQPQHF
- | TRBJ2-3 | - | TRBV2 | TGTGCCAGCAGTGATTGGCAGGTCACAGATACGCAGTATTTT | CASSDWQVTDTQYF
TRBD1 | TRBJ1-3 | - | TRBV6-6 | TGTGCCAGCAGTTCGGGGACAGGGAACTCTGGAAACACCATATATTTT | CASSSGTGNSGNTIYF
TRBD2 | TRBJ2-3 | few | TRBV4-2 | TGTGCCAGCAGCCCCCGGTCTAGCGGGGCGGAAGATACGCAGTATTTT | CASSPRSSGAEDTQYF
- | TRBJ1-2 | - | TRBV20-1 | TGCAGTGCTAGAGATTGGGCAGACCCTAACTATGGCTACACCTTC | CSARDWADPNYGYTF
- | TRBJ2-1 | - | TRBV4-2 | TGTGCCAGCAGCCAAGTACAGGGTTCCTACAATGAGCAGTTCTTC | CASSQVQGSYNEQFF
- | TRBJ1-5 | few | TRBV3-1 | TGTGCCAGCAGTCAGGACATGAATCAGCCCCAGCATTTT | CASSQDMNQPQHF
- | TRBJ1-2 | - | TRBV7-2 | TGTGCCAGCAGCCGCGACGAAGGGAGCTATGGCTACACCTTC | CASSRDEGSYGYTF
TRBD1 | TRBJ2-7 | - | TRBV29-1 | TGCAGCGTTACTGACAGGGGTCCGAACGAGCAGTACTTC | CSVTDRGPNEQYF